This T cell receptor (beta chain) was observed in a study of CD8+ T cells in alopecia areata. Study-level background: Severity scoring for treated patients was based on the percentage of affected scalp area.

Treatment noted: oral pan-JAK inhibitor, 5-10 mg twice daily. Sorted populations comprised CD4+ and CD8+ T cells obtained from PBMCs. A word on this clone: The antigen remains undetermined.

The authors extracted RNA and reverse transcribed it into cDNA as the sequencing template. Some clones are missing from TCRdb's copy, which holds only in-frame ones; the method was immunoSEQ multiplex PCR. There are around 86,000 clones in the sample; about two thirds occur only once, and around a sixth lies in the top ten. Points from the study as a whole: Among the top 100, expanded CD8+ clones were significantly decreased by tofacitinib, as was scalp clonality.

This receptor was identified in a human donor with alopecia areata. Sample: CD8+ T cells sorted from blood, taken at approximately week 44, from a patient treated with tofacitinib.

The CDR3 is CASSWGLSYEQYF. The CDR3 nucleotides are TGTGCCAGCAGTTGGGGTTTGAGCTACGAGCAGTACTTC. The chain links TRBV27 to TRBJ2-7; D is unclear. From germline, CDR1 is MNHEY and CDR2 SMNVEV (reference sequence). The ends were cut back, 4 bases at V and 3 bases at J, with 10 bases in the middle. The CDR3 consists of 13 residues.